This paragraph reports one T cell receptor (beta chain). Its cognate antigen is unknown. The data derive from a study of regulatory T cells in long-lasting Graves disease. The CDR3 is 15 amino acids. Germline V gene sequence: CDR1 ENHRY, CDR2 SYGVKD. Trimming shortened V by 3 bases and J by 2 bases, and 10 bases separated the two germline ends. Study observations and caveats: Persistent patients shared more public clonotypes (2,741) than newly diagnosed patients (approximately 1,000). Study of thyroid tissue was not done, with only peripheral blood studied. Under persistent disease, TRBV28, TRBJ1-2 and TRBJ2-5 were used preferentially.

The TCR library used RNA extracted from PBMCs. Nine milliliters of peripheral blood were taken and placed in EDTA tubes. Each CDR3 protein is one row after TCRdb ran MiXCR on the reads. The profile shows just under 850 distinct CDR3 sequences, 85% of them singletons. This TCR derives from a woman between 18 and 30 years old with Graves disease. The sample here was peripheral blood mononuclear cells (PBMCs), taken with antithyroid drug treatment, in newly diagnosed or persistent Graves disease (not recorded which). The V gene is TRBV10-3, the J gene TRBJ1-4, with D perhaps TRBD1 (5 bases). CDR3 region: CAISDRVSTNEKLFF. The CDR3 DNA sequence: TGTGCCATCAGTGACAGGGTGTCGACTAATGAAAAACTGTTTTTT.